This TCR beta chain is drawn from a study of identical twins. General study findings and limits: Out-of-frame sharing of TCR alpha in monozygotic twins was underestimated by models.

For this clonotype: Its antigen is unknown.

TCRdb analysed the 5' RACE reads with MiXCR anew, one entry per CDR3 protein. This table has 600,000 to 800,000 distinct CDR3 sequences, around 21% appearing once. The V end was cut by 6 bases, the J end by 0 bases, with 15 bases between. CDR3 length: 14 amino acids. CDR1 is SQVTM and CDR2 is ANQGSEA in the germline V gene. These data were also reused for a study on T cells expressing NK-cell markers. From that second work: The study drew TCR beta repertoires from sorted CD3+CD56+NKG2C+, CD3+CD56+NKG2C- and CD3+CD56-NKG2C+ T cells. Several experiments employed an anti-gamma-delta TCR antibody to confine sorting to alpha-beta TCR T cells.

This TCR was recovered from a young woman in good health. The specimen was PBMCs. The chain links TRBV29-1 to TRBJ2-7; D possibly corresponds to TRBD2 (7 bases). The CDR3: CSVGGHTSSYEQYF. CDR3 sequence (DNA): TGCAGCGTCGGGGGGCATACGAGCTCCTACGAGCAGTACTTC.